This T cell receptor beta chain was sequenced in a study of blood T cell repertoires in COVID-19. To note about this clone: Within the sample, other DNA sequences also encode this same CDR3.

The repertoire was sequenced with immunoSEQ multiplex PCR; TCRdb's copy has only in-frame clones and lacks some. The sample holds around 200,000 clones, about 87% seen once. Study members were between about 18 and 90 years old and lived in 20 to 30 US regions. This clonotype originated in a man aged 25 to 45 who had recovered from COVID-19. The sample taken for sequencing was PBMCs or T cells enriched from blood (not recorded which).

CDR3 bases: TGTGCCAGCAGCTTAGGACGGGGGTACGAGCAGTACTTC. This codes for CASSLGRGYEQYF. The J gene is TRBJ2-7, the V gene TRBV7-2; a possible D gene is TRBD2 (6 bases). The CDR3 consists of 13 residues. Germline CDR1 is SGHTA and CDR2 is FQGNSA. V gave up 1 base and J gave up 4 bases, with 8 bases separating them.